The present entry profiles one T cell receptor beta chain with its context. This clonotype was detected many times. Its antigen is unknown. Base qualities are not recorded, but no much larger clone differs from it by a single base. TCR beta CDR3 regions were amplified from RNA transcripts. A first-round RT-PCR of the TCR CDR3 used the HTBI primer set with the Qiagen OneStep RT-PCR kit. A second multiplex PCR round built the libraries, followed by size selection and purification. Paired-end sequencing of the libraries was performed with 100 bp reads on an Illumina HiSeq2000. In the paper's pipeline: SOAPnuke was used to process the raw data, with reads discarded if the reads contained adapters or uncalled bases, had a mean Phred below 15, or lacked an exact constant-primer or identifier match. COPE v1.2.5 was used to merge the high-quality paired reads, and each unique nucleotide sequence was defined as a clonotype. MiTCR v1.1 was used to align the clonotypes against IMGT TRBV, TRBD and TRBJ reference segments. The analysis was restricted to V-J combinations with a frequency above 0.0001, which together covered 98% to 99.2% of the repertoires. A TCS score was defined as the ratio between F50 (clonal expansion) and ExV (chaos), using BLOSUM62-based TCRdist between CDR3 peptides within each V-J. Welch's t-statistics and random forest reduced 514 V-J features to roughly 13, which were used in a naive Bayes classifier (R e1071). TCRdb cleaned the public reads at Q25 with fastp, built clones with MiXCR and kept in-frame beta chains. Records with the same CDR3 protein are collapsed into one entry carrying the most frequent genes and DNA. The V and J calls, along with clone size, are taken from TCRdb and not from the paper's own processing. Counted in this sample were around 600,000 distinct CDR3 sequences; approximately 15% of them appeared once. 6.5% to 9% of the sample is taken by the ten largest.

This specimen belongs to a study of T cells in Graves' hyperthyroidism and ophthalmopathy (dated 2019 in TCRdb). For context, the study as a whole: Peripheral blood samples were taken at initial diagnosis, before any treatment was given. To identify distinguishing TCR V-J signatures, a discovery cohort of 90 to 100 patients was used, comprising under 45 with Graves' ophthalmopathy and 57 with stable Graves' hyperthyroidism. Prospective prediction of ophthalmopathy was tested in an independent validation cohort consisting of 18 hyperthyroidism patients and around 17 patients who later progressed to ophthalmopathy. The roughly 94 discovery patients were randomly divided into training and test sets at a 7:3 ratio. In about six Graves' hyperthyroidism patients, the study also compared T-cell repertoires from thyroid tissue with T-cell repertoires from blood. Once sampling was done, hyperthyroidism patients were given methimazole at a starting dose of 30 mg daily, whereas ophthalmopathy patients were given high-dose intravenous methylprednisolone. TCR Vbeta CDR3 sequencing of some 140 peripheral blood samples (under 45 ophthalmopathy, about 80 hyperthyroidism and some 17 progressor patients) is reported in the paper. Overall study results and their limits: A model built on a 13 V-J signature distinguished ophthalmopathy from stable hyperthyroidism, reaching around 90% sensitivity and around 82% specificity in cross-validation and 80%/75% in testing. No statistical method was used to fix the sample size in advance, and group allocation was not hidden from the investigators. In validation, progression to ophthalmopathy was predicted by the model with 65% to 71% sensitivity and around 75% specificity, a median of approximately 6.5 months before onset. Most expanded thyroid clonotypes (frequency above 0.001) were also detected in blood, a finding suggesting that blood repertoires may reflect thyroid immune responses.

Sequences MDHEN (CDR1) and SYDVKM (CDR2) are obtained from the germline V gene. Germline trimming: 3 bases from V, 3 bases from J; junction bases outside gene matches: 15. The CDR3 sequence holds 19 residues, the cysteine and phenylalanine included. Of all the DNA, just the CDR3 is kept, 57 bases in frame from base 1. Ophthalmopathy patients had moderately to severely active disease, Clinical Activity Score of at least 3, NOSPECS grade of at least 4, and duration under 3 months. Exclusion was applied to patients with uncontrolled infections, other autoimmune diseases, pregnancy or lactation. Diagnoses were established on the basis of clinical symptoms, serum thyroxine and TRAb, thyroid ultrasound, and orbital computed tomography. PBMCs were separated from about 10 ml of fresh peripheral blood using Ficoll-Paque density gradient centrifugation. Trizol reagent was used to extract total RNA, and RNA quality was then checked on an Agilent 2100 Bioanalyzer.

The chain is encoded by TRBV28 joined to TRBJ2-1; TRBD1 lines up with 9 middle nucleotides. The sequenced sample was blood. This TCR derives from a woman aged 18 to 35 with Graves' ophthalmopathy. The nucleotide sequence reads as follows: TGTGCCAGCAGTTTCCTGGGACAGGGCCTAGCGAGAAACTACAATGAGCAGTTCTTC. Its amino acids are CASSFLGQGLARNYNEQFF.